These 21 T cell receptor beta chains came from one sample sequenced in a study of blood T cell repertoires in COVID-19. Assay: immunoSEQ multiplex PCR; the TCRdb copy retains only in-frame clones and omits some. The sample has 300,000 to 450,000 clones, about 89% seen once. Sequencing used PBMCs or T cells enriched from blood (not recorded which). These receptors were taken from a man aged 30 to 39 who had recovered from COVID-19.

The V gene is TRBV5-4, the J gene TRBJ2-5; 10 bases are a match to TRBD2. Germline lookup yields CDR1 SGHNT and CDR2 YYREEE (reference sequence). The J segment lost 4 bases and the V segment lost 4 bases, leaving 10 bases of the junction unmatched. The CDR3 spans 16 residues. This CDR3 is CASSPPSGGAGETQYF. CDR3 bases: TGTGCCAGCAGCCCTCCCAGCGGGGGGGCCGGAGAGACCCAGTACTTC.

A word on this clone: One end of the junction varies from germline; a read error may be responsible. The gene calls are TRBV19 and TRBJ1-5; 11 bases are a match to TRBD1. Germline values: CDR1 LNHDA, CDR2 SQIVND (reference sequence). The CDR3 has 16 amino acids. The CDR3 here is CASSIDGQGARQPQHF. The DNA of the CDR3 is TGTGCCAGTAGTATCGACGGACAGGGGGCGAGGCAGCCCCAACATTTT.

This chain links TRBV12-5 with TRBJ1-4, with D maybe TRBD1 (5 bases). This CDR3 spans 15 amino acids. Trimming left V 2 bases short and J 12 bases short, with 19 bases between. The germline V gene has CDR1 LGHNT and CDR2 FRNRAP. CDR3 protein: CASGLPNGGYMELFF. Here the CDR3 DNA reads TGTGCTAGTGGTTTGCCAAACGGGGGGTATATGGAACTGTTTTTT.

This chain uses TRBV9 with TRBJ2-5, with 12 bases identical to TRBD2. CDR1 and CDR2 (germline): SGDLS, YYNGEE. This CDR3 has 16 amino acids. The V segment lost 3 bases and the J segment 4 bases; nucleotides outside the gene matches: 7. The CDR3 spells CASSATSGGAVETQYF. For the CDR3, the DNA is TGTGCCAGCAGCGCGACTAGCGGGGGCGCGGTAGAGACCCAGTACTTC.

The chain recombines TRBV19 with TRBJ1-5; 7 bases are shared with TRBD1. V was clipped by 4 bases and J by 1 base; unmatched bases: 4. Germline CDR1 LNHDA, CDR2 SQIVND (reference sequence). The CDR3 is made up of 15 amino acids. CDR3 DNA sequence: TGTGCCAGTAGTACGGGGGACAGAAGCAATCAGCCCCAGCATTTT. It yields the protein CASSTGDRSNQPQHF.

This CDR3 reads CASSPRDNLGPEQFF. CDR3 coding DNA: TGCGCCAGCAGCCCCCGGGACAACCTAGGGCCTGAGCAGTTCTTC. The V gene is TRBV4-1, the J gene TRBJ2-1; possible D gene TRBD1, 6 bases. The CDR3 is made up of 15 amino acids. Germline-derived CDR1 and CDR2 are MGHRA and YSYEKL. V gave up 4 bases and J gave up 9 bases, with 19 bases separating them.

The J gene is TRBJ1-3, the V gene TRBV4-1; D unclear. Deletions cut 4 bases from V and 8 bases from J, with 9 bases between. Per the germline V gene, CDR1 is MGHRA and CDR2 is YSYEKL. CDR3 length: 12 residues. Here the CDR3 DNA reads TGCGCCAGCAGCCCCCTTTCGGACACCATATATTTT. It yields the protein CASSPLSDTIYF.

The chain couples TRBV29-1 to TRBJ1-4; possible D gene TRBD1, 6 bases. The ends were cut back, 6 bases at V and 2 bases at J, with 13 bases in the middle. The CDR3 is 14 residues long. The germline V gene has CDR1 SQVTM and CDR2 ANQGSEA. The CDR3 loop reads CSVPSGATNEKLFF. CDR3 coding DNA: TGCAGCGTCCCCTCAGGGGCCACTAATGAAAAACTGTTTTTT.

The V and J genes are TRBV6-1 and TRBJ1-6; D is unresolved. CDR1 and CDR2 from the germline V gene are MNHNS and SASEGT. This CDR3 has 17 amino acids. The germline V and J ends were trimmed by 1 base and 0 bases, with 10 bases remaining between them. CDR3 region: CASSEGAQSSYNSPLHF. In DNA form, the CDR3 reads TGTGCCAGCAGTGAAGGGGCCCAGAGCTCCTATAATTCACCCCTCCACTTT.

As regards this clone: The same CDR3 also results from other DNA sequences found in this sample. The rearrangement links TRBV7-2 to TRBJ1-6; 10 bases agree with TRBD1. This CDR3 contains 15 residues. With V trimmed by 4 bases and J by 7 bases, 4 bases remained unmatched. From germline, CDR1 is SGHTA and CDR2 FQGNSA. The CDR3 here is CASSSPGQGNSPLHF. CDR3 DNA sequence: TGTGCCAGCAGCTCACCGGGACAGGGGAATTCACCCCTCCACTTT.

The V and J genes are TRBV5-4 and TRBJ1-4, with 7 bases matching TRBD1. The CDR3 totals 15 residues. In germline, CDR1 is SGHNT, CDR2 YYREEE (reference sequence). V gave up 4 bases and J gave up 3 bases; unmatched junction bases: 6. CDR3 in amino acids: CASSHGQAPNEKLFF. As DNA, the CDR3 is TGTGCCAGCAGCCACGGACAGGCGCCTAATGAAAAACTGTTTTTT.

This chain connects TRBV7-9 to TRBJ2-3, with 11 bases lining up with TRBD2. Germline V gene data show CDR1 as SEHNR and CDR2 as FQNEAQ (reference sequence). V shed 3 bases and J 7 bases; nucleotides not matched to a gene: 15. The CDR3 loop spans 18 amino acids. Here the CDR3 reads CASSFLRPGSGGANTQYF. CDR3 in DNA: TGTGCCAGCAGCTTTCTACGCCCGGGTAGCGGGGGGGCAAATACGCAGTATTTT.

The chain employs TRBV27 and TRBJ2-2; D is unresolved. The germline gives CDR1 MNHEY, CDR2 SMNVEV (reference sequence). V gave up 5 bases and J gave up 0 bases, with 7 bases separating them. This CDR3 comprises 14 residues. CDR3 region: CASSNGANTGELFF. The CDR3 DNA reads as TGTGCCAGCAGTAATGGAGCGAACACCGGGGAGCTGTTTTTT.

The chain joins TRBV2 to TRBJ1-1; 8 nucleotides agree with TRBD1. Germline loops: CDR1 SNHLY, CDR2 FYNNEI. The V segment lost 4 bases and the J segment 3 bases; nucleotides outside the gene matches: 4. This CDR3 is 14 amino acids long. The CDR3 nucleotides read TGTGCCAGCAGTGTAGACAGGGGATACACTGAAGCTTTCTTT. It is translated as CASSVDRGYTEAFF.

This chain joins TRBV27 and TRBJ1-1; D is possibly TRBD1 (5 bases). The CDR3 contains 14 residues. V was pared by 5 bases and J by 4 bases, with 14 bases between. Germline-derived CDR1 and CDR2 are MNHEY and SMNVEV (reference sequence). The CDR3 spells CASSGGVAGTEAFF. The CDR3 nucleotides are TGTGCCAGCAGTGGAGGGGTAGCAGGCACTGAAGCTTTCTTT.

V and J are TRBV11-2 and TRBJ2-5, with D unresolved. With 0 bases removed from V and 5 bases from J, the gap between germline ends came to 7 bases. The germline CDR1 and CDR2 sequences are SGHAT and FQNNGV. The CDR3 length is 13 residues. The CDR3 protein is CASSLESGETQYF. The CDR3 nucleotides are TGTGCCAGCAGCTTAGAGAGTGGTGAGACCCAGTACTTC.

The table lists this clone with a count of one. This chain connects TRBV6-5 to TRBJ1-5, with D uncertain. The CDR3 has 15 residues. Germline loops: CDR1 MNHEY, CDR2 SVGAGI. V was cut by 0 bases and J by 4 bases, with 10 bases left in between. CDR3 sequence: CASSYSMAGNQPQHF. The CDR3 DNA follows: TGTGCCAGCAGTTACTCGATGGCGGGGAATCAGCCCCAGCATTTT.

The chain couples TRBV30 to TRBJ1-2; D is perhaps TRBD1 (6 bases). The V end was cut by 4 bases, the J end by 3 bases, with 18 bases between. There are 15 residues in the CDR3. Germline CDR1 and CDR2: GTSNPN and SVGIG (reference sequence). Written as DNA, the CDR3 is TGTGCCTGGACCCGTAGGGGGGGGCGATACTATGGCTACACCTTC. Encoded protein: CAWTRRGGRYYGYTF.

The genes are TRBV9 and TRBJ2-3; 7 bases line up with TRBD1. The CDR3 extends over 16 amino acids. The germline CDR1 and CDR2 sequences are SGDLS and YYNGEE. Trimming took 0 bases from V and 1 from J; bases not matched to a gene: 5. CDR3 sequence reads: CASSVGGGRGTDTQYF. The CDR3 region has the DNA TGTGCCAGCAGCGTAGGAGGGGGCCGAGGCACAGATACGCAGTATTTT.

The chain combines TRBV27 with TRBJ1-5, with D unresolved. The CDR3 is 14 residues long. Deletions cut 2 bases from V and 2 bases from J, with 7 bases between. From germline, CDR1 is MNHEY and CDR2 SMNVEV (reference sequence). CDR3 bases: TGTGCCAGCAGTTTACAGGTCGGCAATCAGCCCCAGCATTTT. Its translation: CASSLQVGNQPQHF.

The chain recombines TRBV12-3 or TRBV12-4 with TRBJ2-5, with a possible D match to TRBD1 (5 bases). V lost 5 bases and J 2 bases, leaving 9 bases between the germline ends. This CDR3 is built from 13 residues. The chain's CDR3 is CASSQQVQETQYF. The DNA of the CDR3 is TGTGCCAGCAGTCAACAGGTGCAAGAGACCCAGTACTTC.